The source of this T cell receptor (beta chain) is a study of graft-versus-host responses after intestinal transplantation. As for this clone: Its specificity is not known.

Between the trimmed V and J ends, which lost 10 bases and 3 bases, there was a span of 15 bases. This CDR3 comprises 13 residues. CDR1 is MGHDK and CDR2 is SYGVNS in the germline V gene. The study's findings and limits: GvH clones were found in recipient marrow; some appeared first in ileum or blood.

Only in-frame clones appear in the TCRdb table, and some are missing; sequencing was by immunoSEQ multiplex PCR. The data contain 90,000 to 120,000 clones, over 75% of them singletons. This TCR was sampled from a human donor who received an intestinal transplant. The specimen was unstimulated CD4+ T cells sorted from spleen or lymph node cells, collected before intestinal transplant. J is TRBJ1-1 and V is TRBV25-1; possibly TRBD1 for D (5 bases). The CDR3 loop is CATLPDRYTEAFF. The CDR3 DNA reads TGTGCCACCCTACCCGACAGATACACTGAAGCTTTCTTT.